This TCR beta chain was profiled in a study of breast tumors, draining lymph nodes, adjacent tissues. General observations from the study: Tumor repertoires ranked between lymph nodes and nontumor tissue in diversity, with V and J gene preferences. Most tumor T cells seemingly derive from lymph node, then expand in tumor. Tumor and nontumor repertoires were significantly more similar in luminal-like than in basal-like breast cancer. Tumor T cell lymph node origin was a supported hypothesis, not proven.

Concerning this clonotype itself: Its antigen is not known. A clone one base away is much larger, so this may be a read error.

With 5 bases removed from V and 6 bases from J, the gap between germline ends came to 10 bases. This CDR3 has 13 residues. The lymph nodes were axillary draining lymph nodes from breast cancer patients. TCRdb reanalysed the multiplex PCR reads using MiXCR and keeps one entry per CDR3 protein. The data contain 70,000 to 85,000 distinct CDR3 sequences, approximately 20% of them singletons. The sample was axillary lymph node tissue. This chain connects TRBV12-3 or TRBV12-4 to TRBJ2-2; D might be TRBD1 (5 bases). The receptor was derived from a female donor with breast cancer. Some clones in this sample may be carry-over from other donors' samples. The CDR3 coding sequence is TGTGCCAGCAGTCACACAGGTGCCGGGGAGCTGTTTTTT. Its protein is CASSHTGAGELFF.